This T cell receptor (beta chain) was sequenced for a study of long-term antiretroviral therapy in people with HIV. Study context: Collection dates of the earliest samples fall about a decade before the 2015 immediate-ART recommendation. Findings of the study overall: HIV repertoires spanned narrower CDR3 length ranges than controls. Those clones which expanded before ART made up the dominant part of the repertoire at all time points.

Points on this clone: What it binds is unknown.

Participants who had HIV were, without exception, treated in the United States. Investigators performed immunoSEQ version v3.0 at survey level. Method: immunoSEQ multiplex PCR; TCRdb's copy keeps in-frame clones and lacks some. The table lists about 21,000 clones, approximately 82% of them singletons. Germline V gene lookup returns CDR1 LNHDA and CDR2 SQIVND (reference sequence). This CDR3 spans 14 amino acids. The origin of this receptor is a man younger than 30 with HIV. Sequenced here: unsorted PBMCs, sampled 0.5 years after starting antiretroviral therapy. The chain uses TRBV19 and TRBJ1-4, with D unclear. The CDR3 spells CATTPAQTGEKLFF. The CDR3 nucleotides read TGTGCAACCACCCCCGCCCAAACCGGAGAAAAACTGTTTTTT.